The clone carrying this TCR beta chain was seen a few times. This sample stems from a study of blood T cells in healthy people across ages. The V and J ends lost 0 bases and 2 bases, in that order; junction bases with no gene match: 4. Germline loops: CDR1 KGHSY, CDR2 FQNENV. This CDR3 has 16 residues. With a J-beta primer mix and a sample-barcoded 5' primer, a second PCR ran about 7 to 11 cycles. TCRdb reprocessed the 5' RACE reads via MiXCR and lists one record per CDR3 protein. The data contain some 550,000 distinct CDR3 sequences, 45% to 55% of them singletons. The sample comprised blood. The sequence was obtained from an elderly man in good health. The rearrangement uses TRBV16 and TRBJ1-2; 9 nucleotides agree with TRBD1. CDR3 amino acids: CASSQSYTGGNYGYTF. The CDR3 DNA reads as TGTGCCAGCAGCCAATCTTATACAGGGGGCAACTATGGCTACACCTTC.